This entry lists 24 T cell receptor beta chains sequenced from one sample in a study of blood T cell repertoires in COVID-19. Repertoires were generated with immunoSEQ multiplex PCR, while TCRdb's copy carries only in-frame clones and drops some. The sample includes 200,000 or so clones, 60% to 80% of them seen just once. The sequenced sample was peripheral blood. The receptors originated from a man in his 60s with active or convalescent COVID-19.

V and J are TRBV7-7 and TRBJ2-7; TRBD2 aligns across 12 bases. This CDR3 comprises 15 residues. Germline values: CDR1 SSHAT, CDR2 FNYEAQ (reference sequence). The V gene end was trimmed by 4 bases and the J gene end by 5 bases; junction bases not matched to a gene: 6. CDR3 sequence reads: CASSSGLAGIHEQYF. The CDR3 DNA reads TGTGCCAGCAGCTCCGGACTAGCGGGAATCCACGAGCAGTACTTC.

The rearrangement links TRBV30 to TRBJ2-5, with a tentative D call TRBD1 (5 bases). The CDR3 contains 12 residues. The germline CDR1 and CDR2 sequences are GTSNPN and SVGIG (reference sequence). The V gene lost 2 bases and the J gene lost 13 bases, with 17 bases spanning the gap. The CDR3 loop reads CAWSPQGEGLYF. The CDR3 DNA reads as TGTGCCTGGAGTCCCCAGGGTGAAGGGCTGTACTTC. Together with reference TRBV30 and TRBJ2-5, the CDR3 gives the full variable domain: SQTIHQWPATLVQPVGSPLSLECTVEGTSNPNLYWYRQAAGRGLQLLFYSVGIGQISSEVPQNLSASRPQDRQFILSSKKLLLSDSGFYLCAWSPQGEGLYFGPGTRLLVL.

The rearrangement links TRBV6-5 to TRBJ2-3; 11 positions agree with TRBD2. CDR3 size: 14 residues. The germline CDR1 and CDR2 sequences are MNHEY and SVGAGI. The V and J ends lost 7 bases and 4 bases, in that order; junction bases with no gene match: 4. DNA of the CDR3: TGTGCCAGCAAGGGACTAGCGGAATCAGATACGCAGTATTTT. As protein: CASKGLAESDTQYF.

This clone was seen many times. The chain combines TRBV3-1 (or the pseudogene TRBV3-2) with TRBJ1-2; 11 positions agree with TRBD1. Germline values: CDR1 LGHDT, CDR2 YNNKEL (reference sequence). With V trimmed by 6 bases and J by 4 bases, 10 bases remained unmatched. The CDR3 sequence is 16 residues long. In DNA, the CDR3 is TGTGCCAGCAGGTTCGCGGACAGGGGGCGCCTCTATGGCTACACCTTC. Translated: CASRFADRGRLYGYTF.

The V gene is TRBV6-5, the J gene TRBJ2-5; 7 nucleotides match TRBD2. V lost 7 bases and J lost 5; bases outside the gene matches: 13. Germline-derived CDR1 and CDR2 are MNHEY and SVGAGI. The CDR3 runs 15 residues. The DNA of the CDR3 is TGTGCCAGCACCCGGGGTCTAGCGGTAACGGAGACCCAGTACTTC. Its protein is CASTRGLAVTETQYF.

V is TRBV3-1 (or the pseudogene TRBV3-2) and J is TRBJ1-6; 7 bases map to TRBD1. With V trimmed by 8 bases and J by 10 bases, 5 bases remained unmatched. Germline V lookup: CDR1 LGHDT, CDR2 YNNKEL (reference sequence). The CDR3 extends over 12 amino acids. The CDR3 reads CASGTEGSPLHF. Written as DNA, the CDR3 is TGTGCCAGCGGGACAGAGGGGTCACCCCTCCACTTT.

The chain combines TRBV7-9 with TRBJ1-2, with TRBD1 matching 7 bases. This CDR3 comprises 13 residues. Germline assignment: CDR1 SEHNR and CDR2 FQNEAQ (reference sequence). V dropped 5 bases and J dropped 6; count of bases not matched to a gene: 6. The CDR3 sequence: CASSMEGGDGYTF. The CDR3 region has the DNA TGTGCCAGCAGCATGGAAGGGGGCGATGGCTACACCTTC.

The chain uses TRBV7-2 and TRBJ2-1, with D perhaps TRBD1 (6 bases). With 5 bases removed from V and 8 bases from J, the gap between germline ends came to 22 bases. The germline V gene has CDR1 SGHTA and CDR2 FQGNSA. The CDR3 is made up of 16 amino acids. The CDR3 sequence: CASSRVRGPAVDEQFF. The CDR3 DNA is TGTGCCAGCAGCCGGGTCAGGGGCCCCGCGGTTGATGAGCAGTTCTTC.

The J gene is TRBJ1-5, the V gene TRBV6-1; the D gene is possibly TRBD1 (5 bases). The CDR3 covers 15 residues. V gave up 2 bases and J gave up 3 bases, with 11 bases separating them. CDR1 and CDR2 from the germline V gene are MNHNS and SASEGT. The CDR3 coding sequence is TGTGCCAGCAGTGAAATCTGGGGCATCAATCAGCCCCAGCATTTT. As protein: CASSEIWGINQPQHF.

The chain links TRBV6-2 or TRBV6-3 to TRBJ2-7, with D maybe TRBD1 (6 bases). The V and J ends lost 0 bases and 5 bases respectively, with 17 bases between them. The germline CDR1 and CDR2 sequences are MNHEY and SVGEGT. The CDR3 has 16 amino acids. The CDR3 DNA follows: TGTGCCAGCAGTTACTCGGCCGCAGGGGTGGCCGACGAGCAGTACTTC. Amino acids: CASSYSAAGVADEQYF.

Written as DNA, the CDR3 is TGTGCCAGCAGCTCAGACTTTCCAGCCAAAAACATTCAGTACTTC. Encoded protein: CASSSDFPAKNIQYF. The chain couples TRBV7-9 to TRBJ2-4; D is uncertain. Germline V gene data show CDR1 as SEHNR and CDR2 as FQNEAQ (reference sequence). Trimming removed 4 bases from V and 0 bases from J, with 10 bases in between. This CDR3 has 15 residues.

The CDR3 region is CASSISPTGKGELFF. As DNA, the CDR3 is TGCGCCAGCAGCATCAGCCCGACAGGGAAGGGGGAGCTGTTTTTT. The rearrangement joins TRBV5-1 to TRBJ2-2; 7 bases fit TRBD1. The V segment lost 4 bases and the J segment 8 bases; nucleotides outside the gene matches: 11. The V gene's germline CDR1 is SGHRS and CDR2 YFSETQ. The CDR3 is 15 amino acids.

The V call is TRBV3-1 (or the pseudogene TRBV3-2), the J call TRBJ2-4, with 9 bases lining up with TRBD2. CDR1 is LGHDT and CDR2 is YNNKEL in the germline V gene (reference sequence). The ends lost 6 bases at V and 0 bases at J; junction bases unmatched: 6. The CDR3 loop spans 16 amino acids. The CDR3 sequence is CASRMTSGLAKNIQYF. Here the CDR3 DNA reads TGTGCCAGCAGGATGACTAGCGGCTTAGCCAAAAACATTCAGTACTTC.

The V gene is TRBV7-2, the J gene TRBJ2-7; weak D call: TRBD2 (7 bases). The V gene's germline CDR1 is SGHTA and CDR2 FQGNSA. CDR3 length equals 14 residues. V was pared by 7 bases and J by 7 bases, with 20 bases between. The CDR3 sequence is CASTKRGGVGEQYF. The CDR3 DNA is TGTGCCAGCACCAAGAGGGGGGGAGTGGGAGAGCAGTACTTC.

This rearrangement joins TRBV6-2 or TRBV6-3 to TRBJ1-5; a weak D match, TRBD1 (5 bases). CDR1 is MNHEY and CDR2 is SVGEGT in the germline V gene. The CDR3 spans 18 residues. Trimming removed 4 bases from V and 0 bases from J, with 19 bases in between. In DNA, the CDR3 is TGTGCCAGCAGTTCCCCGGGGGGGGGAACCGATAGCAATCAGCCCCAGCATTTT. Its protein product is CASSSPGGGTDSNQPQHF.

This clone was counted only a few times. The V and J genes are TRBV20-1 and TRBJ2-1; 11 bases agree with TRBD2. Per germline, CDR1 DFQATT and CDR2 SNEGSKA (reference sequence). The CDR3 contains 17 residues. V shed 4 bases, J shed 6 bases, and the junction held 14 bases outside the gene matches. CDR3 protein: CSATEGGSGRVPNEQFF. The CDR3 nucleotides are TGCAGTGCTACTGAAGGGGGTAGCGGGAGGGTGCCCAATGAGCAGTTCTTC.

This clone has just one count. V is TRBV5-1 and J is TRBJ2-3; no firm D call. The CDR3 runs to 11 residues. The germline CDR1 and CDR2 sequences are SGHRS and YFSETQ. Trimming left V 4 bases short and J 3 bases short, with 3 bases between. CDR3 coding DNA: TGCGCCAGCAGCCTTACAGATACGCAGTATTTT. It translates to CASSLTDTQYF.

This clone was seen once. The chain combines TRBV7-9 with TRBJ2-3, with a weak D call TRBD1 (5 bases). Germline CDR1 SEHNR, CDR2 FQNEAQ (reference sequence). V was shortened by 5 bases and J by 6 bases, with 12 bases between the two germline ends. This CDR3 is 13 amino acids long. The CDR3 is CASSAGAADTQYF. As DNA, the CDR3 is TGTGCCAGCAGCGCTGGGGCCGCTGATACGCAGTATTTT.

The V gene is TRBV18, the J gene TRBJ2-2; the D gene is possibly TRBD2 (6 bases). The CDR3 runs 16 residues. CDR1 is KGHSH, CDR2 LQKENI, per germline. Deletions cut 6 bases from V and 4 bases from J, with 18 bases between. CDR3 bases: TGTGCCAGCTCCCCCCCTGATGGGAGGTTCACCGGGGAGCTGTTTTTT. Protein sequence: CASSPPDGRFTGELFF.

This clone was counted between two and nine times. The chain is built from TRBV5-1 and TRBJ1-2; a weak D match, TRBD1 (5 bases). CDR1 and CDR2 from the germline V gene are SGHRS and YFSETQ. The V gene lost 0 bases and the J gene lost 4 bases, with 7 bases spanning the gap. The CDR3 is made up of 13 amino acids. CDR3 nucleotides: TGCGCCAGCAGCTTGGACAGGACCTATGGCTACACCTTC. Translating gives CASSLDRTYGYTF.

The chain links TRBV4-3 to TRBJ2-5; no firm D call. Germline CDR1 LGHNA, CDR2 YSLEER. The V gene lost 0 bases and the J gene lost 4 bases, with 15 bases spanning the gap. CDR3 size: 16 residues. The CDR3 region has the DNA TGCGCCAGCAGCCAAGATCGTGACACAACTCCAGAGACCCAGTACTTC. Translated, it gives CASSQDRDTTPETQYF.

The chain joins TRBV5-4 to TRBJ2-5, with D perhaps matching TRBD2 (5 bases). The CDR3 extends over 13 amino acids. The V and J ends lost 4 bases and 5 bases respectively, with 12 bases between them. Germline CDR1 reads SGHNT; CDR2 reads YYREEE (reference sequence). The CDR3 is CASSISRGETQYF. DNA for the CDR3: TGTGCCAGCAGCATTAGTAGAGGGGAGACCCAGTACTTC.

This clone was observed a single time. The chain combines TRBV7-2 with TRBJ1-5; TRBD1 aligns across 7 bases. CDR3 length: 15 amino acids. After removal of 5 bases from V and 3 bases from J, the junction contained 7 bases not matched to a gene. Per germline, CDR1 SGHTA and CDR2 FQGNSA. This CDR3 reads CASSLPQGDNQPQHF. The CDR3 DNA follows: TGTGCCAGCAGCCTACCCCAGGGGGACAATCAGCCCCAGCATTTT.

The rearrangement uses TRBV2 and TRBJ1-4, with TRBD1 matching 8 bases. This CDR3 is 15 amino acids long. Losses at the gene ends were 5 bases for V and 4 bases for J; bases not matched to a gene: 6. The germline CDR1 and CDR2 sequences are SNHLY and FYNNEI. The CDR3 region is CASSYDRGHNEKLFF. CDR3 in DNA: TGTGCCAGCAGTTACGACAGGGGTCATAATGAAAAACTGTTTTTT.